This is a list of T cell receptor beta chains from one sample in a study of T-cell memory formation after mild COVID-19. TCRdb reprocessed the 5' RACE reads with MiXCR, giving one entry per CDR3 protein. Of about 420,000 distinct CDR3 sequences in the sample, less than 25% were seen once. Sequenced sample: PBMCs or a T cell subset sorted from them (not recorded which). Receptor source: an adult woman who had mild COVID-19 (a few samples of this study predate the infection). Cell type and time point are not known. Each CDR3 is given with its conserved first and last residue. D genes are given only for firm matches. Clone size is given for some rows only: seen once, a few or many times, or a class if the clone is expanded.

v_gene	abundance	d_gene	j_gene	CDR3aa	CDR3nt
TRBV3-1	-	-	TRBJ2-7	CASSQVMGTFYEQYF	TGTGCCAGCAGCCAAGTGATGGGGACCTTTTACGAGCAGTACTTC
TRBV20-1	-	TRBD2	TRBJ2-7	CSARWTSAYEQYF	TGCAGTGCTAGGTGGACTAGCGCATACGAGCAGTACTTC
TRBV18	few	-	TRBJ1-5	CASSPQSQGQPQHF	TGTGCCAGCTCACCACAAAGTCAGGGTCAGCCCCAGCATTTT
TRBV27	-	-	TRBJ2-6	CASSFWSSGANVLTF	TGTGCCAGCAGTTTTTGGAGCTCTGGGGCCAACGTCCTGACTTTC
TRBV5-1	-	-	TRBJ1-1	CASSEKGGEAFF	TGCGCCAGCAGCGAGAAGGGAGGCGAAGCTTTCTTT
TRBV4-1	few	TRBD1	TRBJ2-2	CASSQDYGTGGHTGELFF	TGCGCCAGCAGCCAAGATTATGGGACAGGGGGCCACACCGGGGAGCTGTTTTTT
TRBV4-2	once	TRBD1	TRBJ1-1	CASSQEGQPNTEAFF	TGTGCCAGCAGCCAAGAGGGACAGCCGAACACTGAAGCTTTCTTT
TRBV5-4	-	-	TRBJ2-5	CASTRGSPQETQYF	TGTGCCAGCACCCGCGGGTCACCGCAAGAGACCCAGTACTTC
TRBV29-1	few	-	TRBJ2-5	CSVDRSRETQYF	TGCAGCGTTGACAGATCCAGGGAGACCCAGTACTTC
TRBV5-1	many	TRBD2	TRBJ2-5	CASSLAGGEETQYF	TGCGCCAGCAGCTTGGCGGGAGGAGAGGAGACCCAGTACTTC
TRBV12-3/TRBV12-4	many	-	TRBJ2-2	CASSLWGTGELFF	TGTGCCAGCAGTTTATGGGGGACCGGGGAGCTGTTTTTT